The clone carrying this TCR beta chain was picked up a small number of times. This sample stems from a study of CD8 T cells in Susac syndrome. In the multiple sclerosis control group, patients were treatment-naive and had stable or active relapsing-remitting disease. FACS was used to enrich TEMRA cells, whereas the CD8+ and CD4+ T cells were obtained by negative isolation. V dropped 2 bases and J dropped 5 bases, with 6 bases sitting between them. The length of the CDR3 is 12 residues. Germline V gives CDR1 MNHEY, CDR2 SVGAGI. It was with random hexamers that roughly 0.45 to 1 ug RNA was reverse transcribed. TCRdb re-called the immunoSEQ multiplex PCR reads through MiXCR, storing one row per CDR3 protein. The sample consists of 150,000 to 200,000 distinct CDR3 sequences, 85% to 95% of them appearing once.

The rearrangement joins TRBV6-5 to TRBJ2-5, with D maybe TRBD2 (6 bases). The TCR was taken from a human donor with multiple sclerosis. Material for sequencing was CD4+ T cells from PBMCs. CDR3 coding DNA: TGTGCCAGCAGTTACCGGGGGGAGACCCAGTACTTC. Protein sequence: CASSYRGETQYF.